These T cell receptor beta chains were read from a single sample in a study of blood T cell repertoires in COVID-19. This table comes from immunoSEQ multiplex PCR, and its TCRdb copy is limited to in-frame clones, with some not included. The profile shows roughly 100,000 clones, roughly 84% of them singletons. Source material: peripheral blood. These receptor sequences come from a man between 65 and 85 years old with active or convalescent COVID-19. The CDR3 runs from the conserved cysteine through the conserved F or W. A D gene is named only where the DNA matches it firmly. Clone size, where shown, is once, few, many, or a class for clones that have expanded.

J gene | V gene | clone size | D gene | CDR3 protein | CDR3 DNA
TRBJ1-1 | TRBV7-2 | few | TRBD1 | CASSPGQGKLGGTEAFF | TGTGCCAGCAGCCCAGGACAGGGAAAATTGGGAGGCACTGAAGCTTTCTTT
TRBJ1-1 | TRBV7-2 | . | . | CASSTSTANTEAFF | TGTGCCAGCAGCACCTCTACAGCGAACACTGAAGCTTTCTTT
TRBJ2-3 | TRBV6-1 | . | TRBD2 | CASSEEHLAGGLRDTQYF | TGTGCCAGCAGTGAGGAACACCTAGCGGGGGGGCTTAGGGATACGCAGTATTTT
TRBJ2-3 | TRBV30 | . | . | CAWTVGSGTDTQYF | TGTGCCTGGACCGTAGGGTCGGGGACAGATACGCAGTATTTT
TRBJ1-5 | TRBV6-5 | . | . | CASSPGFSYQPQHF | TGTGCCAGCAGCCCAGGGTTTTCGTATCAGCCCCAGCATTTT
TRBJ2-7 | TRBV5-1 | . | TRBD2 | CASSSSGDSYEQYF | TGCGCCAGCAGCTCTAGCGGGGACTCCTACGAGCAGTACTTC
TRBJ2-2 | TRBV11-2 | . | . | CASSLRTGNTGELFF | TGTGCCAGCAGTCTCCGGACTGGGAACACCGGGGAGCTGTTTTTT
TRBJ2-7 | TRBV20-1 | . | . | CSARERYEQYF | TGCAGTGCTAGAGAGCGCTACGAGCAGTACTTC
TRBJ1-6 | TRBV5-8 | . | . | CASSPHGSSYNSPLHF | TGTGCCAGCAGCCCGCACGGGAGCTCCTATAATTCACCCCTCCACTTT
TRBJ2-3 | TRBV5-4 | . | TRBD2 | CASSLDGLAGDLTDTQYF | TGTGCCAGCAGCTTGGACGGGCTAGCGGGGGATCTCACAGATACGCAGTATTTT
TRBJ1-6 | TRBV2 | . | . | CASRPTTGSPLHF | TGTGCCAGCAGGCCAACGACGGGGTCACCCCTCCACTTT
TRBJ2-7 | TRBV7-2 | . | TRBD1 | CASSLRPGQGSEQYF | TGTGCCAGCAGCTTGCGACCGGGACAGGGTAGCGAGCAGTACTTC
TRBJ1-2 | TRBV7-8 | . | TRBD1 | CASSLSGTAVFNYGYTF | TGTGCCAGCAGTCTCTCAGGGACAGCGGTTTTTAACTATGGCTACACCTTC
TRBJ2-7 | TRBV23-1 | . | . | CASSHGDTGFDYEQYF | TGCGCCAGCAGTCATGGTGATACAGGGTTCGACTACGAGCAGTACTTC